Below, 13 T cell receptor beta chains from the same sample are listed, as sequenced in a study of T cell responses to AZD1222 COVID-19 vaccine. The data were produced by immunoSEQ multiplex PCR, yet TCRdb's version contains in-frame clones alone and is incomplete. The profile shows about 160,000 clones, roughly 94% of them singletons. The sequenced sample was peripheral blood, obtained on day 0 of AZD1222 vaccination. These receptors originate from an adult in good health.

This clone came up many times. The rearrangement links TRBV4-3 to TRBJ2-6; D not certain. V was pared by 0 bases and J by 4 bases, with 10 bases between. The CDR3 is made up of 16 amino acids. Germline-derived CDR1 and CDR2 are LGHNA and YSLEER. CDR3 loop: CASSQDVGSGANVLTF. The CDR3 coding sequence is TGCGCCAGCAGCCAAGATGTGGGGTCCGGGGCCAACGTCCTGACTTTC.

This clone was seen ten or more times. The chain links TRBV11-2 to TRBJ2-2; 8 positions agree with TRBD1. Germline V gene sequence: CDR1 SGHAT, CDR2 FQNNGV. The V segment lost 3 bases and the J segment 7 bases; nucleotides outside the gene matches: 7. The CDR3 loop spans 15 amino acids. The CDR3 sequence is CASSFVRGPVGELFF. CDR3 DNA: TGTGCCAGCAGCTTTGTCAGGGGGCCGGTCGGGGAGCTGTTTTTT.

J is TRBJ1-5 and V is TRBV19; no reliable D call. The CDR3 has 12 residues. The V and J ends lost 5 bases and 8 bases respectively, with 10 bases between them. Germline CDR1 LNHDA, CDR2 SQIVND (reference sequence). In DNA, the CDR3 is TGTGCCAGTAGTTGGCCCGGGGAGCCCCAGCATTTT. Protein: CASSWPGEPQHF. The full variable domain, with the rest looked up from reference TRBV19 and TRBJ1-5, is DGGITQSPKYLFRKEGQNVTLSCEQNLNHDAMYWYRQDPGQGLRLIYYSQIVNDFQKGDIAEGYSVSREKKESFPLTVTSAQKNPTAFYLCASSWPGEPQHFGDGTRLSIL.

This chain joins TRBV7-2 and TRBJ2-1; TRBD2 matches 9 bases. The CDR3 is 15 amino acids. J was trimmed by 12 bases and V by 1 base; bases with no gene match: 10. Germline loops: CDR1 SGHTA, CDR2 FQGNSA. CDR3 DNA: TGTGCCAGCAGCTTAGTCGCGGGAGGGCCTCCCCCGCAGTTCTTC. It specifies CASSLVAGGPPPQFF.

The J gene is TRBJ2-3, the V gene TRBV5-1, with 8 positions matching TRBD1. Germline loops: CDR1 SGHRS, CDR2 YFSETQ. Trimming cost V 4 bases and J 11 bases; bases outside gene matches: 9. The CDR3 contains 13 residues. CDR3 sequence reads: CASSPTGGGVQYF. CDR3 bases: TGCGCCAGCAGCCCAACAGGGGGTGGAGTGCAGTATTTT. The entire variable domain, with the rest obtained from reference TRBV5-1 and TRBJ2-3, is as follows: KAGVTQTPRYLIKTRGQQVTLSCSPISGHRSVSWYQQTPGQGLQFLFEYFSETQRNKGNFPGRFSGRQFSNSRSEMNVSTLELGDSALYLCASSPTGGGVQYFGPGTRLTVL.

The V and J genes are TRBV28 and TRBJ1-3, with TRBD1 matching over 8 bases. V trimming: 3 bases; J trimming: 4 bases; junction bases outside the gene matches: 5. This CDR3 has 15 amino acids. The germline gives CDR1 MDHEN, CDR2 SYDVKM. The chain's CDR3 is CASSFQGARGNTIYF. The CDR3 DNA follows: TGTGCCAGCAGTTTTCAGGGGGCACGGGGAAACACCATATATTTT.

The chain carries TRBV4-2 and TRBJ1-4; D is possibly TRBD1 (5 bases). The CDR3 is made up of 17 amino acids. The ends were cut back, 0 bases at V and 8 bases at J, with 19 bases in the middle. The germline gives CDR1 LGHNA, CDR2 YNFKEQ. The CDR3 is CASSQESGRVLFEKLFF. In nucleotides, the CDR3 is TGTGCCAGCAGCCAAGAATCGGGACGCGTCCTCTTCGAAAAACTGTTTTTT.

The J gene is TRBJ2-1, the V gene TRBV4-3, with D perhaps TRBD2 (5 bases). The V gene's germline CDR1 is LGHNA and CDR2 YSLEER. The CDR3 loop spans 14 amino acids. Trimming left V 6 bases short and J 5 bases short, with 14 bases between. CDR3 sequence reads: CASSRRLADNEQFF. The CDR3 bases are TGCGCCAGCAGTAGGAGGTTGGCGGACAATGAGCAGTTCTTC.

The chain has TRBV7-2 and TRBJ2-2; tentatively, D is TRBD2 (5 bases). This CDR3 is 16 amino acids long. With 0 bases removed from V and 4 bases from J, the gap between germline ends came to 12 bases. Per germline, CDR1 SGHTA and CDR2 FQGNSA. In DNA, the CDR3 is TGTGCCAGCAGCTTAGCGCCGGCTAGCATCACCGGGGAGCTGTTTTTT. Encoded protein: CASSLAPASITGELFF.

CDR3 amino acids: CASSPTDRGPHNEQFF. In DNA, the CDR3 is TGTGCCAGCAGCCCGACGGACAGGGGTCCCCACAATGAGCAGTTCTTC. J is TRBJ2-1 and V is TRBV11-3; TRBD1 matches at 9 bases. Germline loops: CDR1 SGHNT, CDR2 YENEEA. The CDR3 runs to 16 residues. The V and J ends lost 5 bases and 5 bases, in that order; junction bases with no gene match: 10.

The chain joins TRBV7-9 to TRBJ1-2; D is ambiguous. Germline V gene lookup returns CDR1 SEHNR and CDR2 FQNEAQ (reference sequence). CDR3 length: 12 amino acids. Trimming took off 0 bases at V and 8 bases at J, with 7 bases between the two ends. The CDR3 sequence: CASSLAGWGYTF. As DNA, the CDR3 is TGTGCCAGCAGCTTAGCAGGCTGGGGCTACACCTTC.

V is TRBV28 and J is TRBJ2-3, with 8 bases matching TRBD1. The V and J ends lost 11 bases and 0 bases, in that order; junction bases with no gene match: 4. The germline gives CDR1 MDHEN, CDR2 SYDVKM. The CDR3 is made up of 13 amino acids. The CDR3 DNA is TGTGCCTTCCGGGACAGGAGCACAGATACGCAGTATTTT. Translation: CAFRDRSTDTQYF.

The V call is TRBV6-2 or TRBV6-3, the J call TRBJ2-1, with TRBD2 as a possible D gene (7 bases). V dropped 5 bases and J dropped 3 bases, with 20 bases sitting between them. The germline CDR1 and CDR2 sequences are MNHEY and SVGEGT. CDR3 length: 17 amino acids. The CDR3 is CASSNGGAARYYNEQFF. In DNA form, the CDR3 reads TGTGCCAGCAGTAATGGGGGGGCGGCCCGCTACTACAATGAGCAGTTCTTC.